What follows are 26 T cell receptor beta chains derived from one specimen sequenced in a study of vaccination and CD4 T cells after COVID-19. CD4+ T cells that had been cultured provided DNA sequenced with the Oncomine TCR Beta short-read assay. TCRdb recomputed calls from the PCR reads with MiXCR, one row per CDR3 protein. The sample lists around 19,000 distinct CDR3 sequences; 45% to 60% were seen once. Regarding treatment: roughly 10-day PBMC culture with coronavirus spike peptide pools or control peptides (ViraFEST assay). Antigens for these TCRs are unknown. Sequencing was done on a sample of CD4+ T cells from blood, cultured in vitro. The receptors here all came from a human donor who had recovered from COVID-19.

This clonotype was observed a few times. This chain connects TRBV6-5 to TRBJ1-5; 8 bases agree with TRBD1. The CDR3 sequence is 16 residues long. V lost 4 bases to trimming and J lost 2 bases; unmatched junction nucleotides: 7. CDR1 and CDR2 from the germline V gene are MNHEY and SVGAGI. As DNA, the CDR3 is TGTGCCAGCAGTTCCACCGACAGGGGCGGCAATCAGCCCCAGCATTTT. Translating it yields CASSSTDRGGNQPQHF.

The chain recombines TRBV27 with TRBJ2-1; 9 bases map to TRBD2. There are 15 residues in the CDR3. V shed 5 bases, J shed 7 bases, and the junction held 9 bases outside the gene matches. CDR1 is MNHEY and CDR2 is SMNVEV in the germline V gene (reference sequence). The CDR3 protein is CASSPLAGAGNEQFF. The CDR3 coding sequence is TGTGCCAGCAGTCCGTTAGCGGGAGCAGGAAATGAGCAGTTCTTC.

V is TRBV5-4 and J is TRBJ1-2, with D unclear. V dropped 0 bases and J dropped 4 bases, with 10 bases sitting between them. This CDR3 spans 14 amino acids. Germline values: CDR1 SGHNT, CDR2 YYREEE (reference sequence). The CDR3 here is CASSLGMTPYGYTF. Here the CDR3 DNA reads TGTGCCAGCAGCTTGGGAATGACCCCCTATGGCTACACCTTC.

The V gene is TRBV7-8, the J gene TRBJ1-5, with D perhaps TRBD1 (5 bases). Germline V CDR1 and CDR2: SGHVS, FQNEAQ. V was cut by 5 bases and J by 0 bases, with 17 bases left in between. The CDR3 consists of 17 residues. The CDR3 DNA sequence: TGTGCCAGCAGCGGGTTTCACAGGATACTTAGCAATCAGCCCCAGCATTTT. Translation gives CASSGFHRILSNQPQHF.

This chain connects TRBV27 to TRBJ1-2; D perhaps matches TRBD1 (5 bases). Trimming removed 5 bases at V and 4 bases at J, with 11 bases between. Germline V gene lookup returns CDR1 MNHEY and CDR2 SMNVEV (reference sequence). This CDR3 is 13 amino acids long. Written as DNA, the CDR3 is TGTGCCAGCAGTCCTACAGGAGTCTATGGCTACACCTTC. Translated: CASSPTGVYGYTF.

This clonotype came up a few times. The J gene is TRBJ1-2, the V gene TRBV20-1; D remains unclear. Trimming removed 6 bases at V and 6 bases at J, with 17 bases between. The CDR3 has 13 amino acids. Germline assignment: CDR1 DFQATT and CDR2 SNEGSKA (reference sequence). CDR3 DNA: TGCAGTGCCCAGAGGGCGTCCGCTGATGGCTACACCTTC. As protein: CSAQRASADGYTF.

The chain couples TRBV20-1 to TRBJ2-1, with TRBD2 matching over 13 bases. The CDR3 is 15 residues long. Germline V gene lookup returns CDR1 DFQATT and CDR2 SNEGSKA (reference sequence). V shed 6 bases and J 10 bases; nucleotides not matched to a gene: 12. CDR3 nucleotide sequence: TGCAGTGCACGCAAAACTAGCGGGAGGGCTTGGGAGCAGTTCTTC. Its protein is CSARKTSGRAWEQFF.

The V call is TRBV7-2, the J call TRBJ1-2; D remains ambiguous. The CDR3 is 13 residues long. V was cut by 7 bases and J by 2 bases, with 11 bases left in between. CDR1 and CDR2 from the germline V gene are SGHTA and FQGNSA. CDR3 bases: TGTGCCAGCACCAGACCGGTCAACTATGGCTACACCTTC. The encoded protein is CASTRPVNYGYTF. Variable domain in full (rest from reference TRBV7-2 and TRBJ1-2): GAGVSQSPSNKVTEKGKDVELRCDPISGHTALYWYRQSLGQGLEFLIYFQGNSAPDKSGLPSDRFSAERTGGSVSTLTIQRTQQEDSAVYLCASTRPVNYGYTFGSGTRLTVV.

In DNA form, the CDR3 reads TGTGCCAGTACCGTAGCGGGTTGGGACGAGCAGTACTTC. Translated: CASTVAGWDEQYF. The chain links TRBV28 to TRBJ2-7, with 7 bases that match TRBD2. The CDR3 contains 13 residues. Germline V lookup: CDR1 MDHEN, CDR2 SYDVKM. The trim removed 9 bases at V and 5 bases at J, leaving 10 bases unmatched. The full variable domain, rest sourced from reference TRBV28 and TRBJ2-7, is DVKVTQSSRYLVKRTGEKVFLECVQDMDHENMFWYRQDPGLGLRLIYFSYDVKMKEKGDIPEGYSVSREKKERFSLILESASTNQTSMYLCASTVAGWDEQYFGPGTRLTVT.

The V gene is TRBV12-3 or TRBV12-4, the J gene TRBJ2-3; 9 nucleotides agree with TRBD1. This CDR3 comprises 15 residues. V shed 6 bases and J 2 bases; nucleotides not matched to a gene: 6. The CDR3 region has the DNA TGTGCCAGCAGCCTCGGACAGGGGCTCACAGATACGCAGTATTTT. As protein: CASSLGQGLTDTQYF.

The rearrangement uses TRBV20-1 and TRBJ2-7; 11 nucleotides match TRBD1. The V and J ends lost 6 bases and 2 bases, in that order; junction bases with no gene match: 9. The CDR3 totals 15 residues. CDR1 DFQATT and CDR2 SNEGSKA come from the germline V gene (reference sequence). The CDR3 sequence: CSAPPGTGGAYEQYF. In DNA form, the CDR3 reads TGCAGTGCCCCCCCTGGGACAGGGGGGGCCTACGAGCAGTACTTC.

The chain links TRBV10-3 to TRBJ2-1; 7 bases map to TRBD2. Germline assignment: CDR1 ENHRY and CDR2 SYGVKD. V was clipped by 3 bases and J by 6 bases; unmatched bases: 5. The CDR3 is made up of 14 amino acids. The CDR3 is CAISELAMANEQFF. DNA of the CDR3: TGTGCCATCAGTGAACTAGCGATGGCCAATGAGCAGTTCTTC.

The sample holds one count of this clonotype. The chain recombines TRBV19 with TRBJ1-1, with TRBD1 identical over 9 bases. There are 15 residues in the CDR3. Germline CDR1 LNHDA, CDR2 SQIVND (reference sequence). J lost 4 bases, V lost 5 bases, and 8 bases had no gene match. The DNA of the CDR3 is TGTGCCAGTAGTGACTACAGGGGGCGAATCACTGAAGCTTTCTTT. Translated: CASSDYRGRITEAFF.

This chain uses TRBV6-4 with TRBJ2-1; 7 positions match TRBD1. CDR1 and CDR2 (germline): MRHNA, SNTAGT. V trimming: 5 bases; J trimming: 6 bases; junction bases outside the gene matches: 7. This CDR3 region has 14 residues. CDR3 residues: CASSMDRLGNEQFF. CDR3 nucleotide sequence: TGTGCCAGCAGTATGGACAGGCTAGGCAATGAGCAGTTCTTC.

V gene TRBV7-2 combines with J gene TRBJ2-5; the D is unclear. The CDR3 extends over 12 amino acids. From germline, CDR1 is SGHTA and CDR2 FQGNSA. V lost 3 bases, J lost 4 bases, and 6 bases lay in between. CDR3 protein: CASSFGPETQYF. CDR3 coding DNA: TGTGCCAGCAGCTTTGGGCCAGAGACCCAGTACTTC.

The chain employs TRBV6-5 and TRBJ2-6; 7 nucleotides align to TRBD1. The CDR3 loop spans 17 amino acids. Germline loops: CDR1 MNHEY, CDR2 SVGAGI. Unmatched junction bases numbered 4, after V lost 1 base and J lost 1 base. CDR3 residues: CASSYYSDRSGANVLTF. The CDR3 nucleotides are TGTGCCAGCAGTTACTATTCGGACAGGTCTGGGGCCAACGTCCTGACTTTC.

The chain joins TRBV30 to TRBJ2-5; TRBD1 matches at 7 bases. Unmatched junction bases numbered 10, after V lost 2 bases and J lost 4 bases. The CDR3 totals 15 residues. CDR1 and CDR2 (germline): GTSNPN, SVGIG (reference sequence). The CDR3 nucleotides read TGTGCCTGGAGTTATCCAGGGGCAGGGGGAGAGACCCAGTACTTC. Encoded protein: CAWSYPGAGGETQYF.

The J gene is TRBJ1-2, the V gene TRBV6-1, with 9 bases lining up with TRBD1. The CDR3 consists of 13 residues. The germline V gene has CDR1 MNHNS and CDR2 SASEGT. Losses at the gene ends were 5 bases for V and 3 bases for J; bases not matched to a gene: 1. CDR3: CASSRTGDYGYTF. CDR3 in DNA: TGTGCCAGCAGTCGGACAGGGGACTATGGCTACACCTTC.

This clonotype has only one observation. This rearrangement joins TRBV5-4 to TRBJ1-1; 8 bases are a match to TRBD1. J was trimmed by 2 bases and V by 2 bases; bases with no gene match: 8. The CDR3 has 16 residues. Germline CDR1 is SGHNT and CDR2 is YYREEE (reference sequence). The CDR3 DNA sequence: TGTGCCAGCAGCTTCCCACGGACAGGGAAAAACACTGAAGCTTTCTTT. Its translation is CASSFPRTGKNTEAFF.

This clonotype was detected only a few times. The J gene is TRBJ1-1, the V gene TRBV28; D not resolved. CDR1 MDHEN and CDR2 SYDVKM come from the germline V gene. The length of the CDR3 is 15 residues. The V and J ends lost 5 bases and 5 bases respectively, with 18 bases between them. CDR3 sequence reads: CASSPPGRAGTEAFF. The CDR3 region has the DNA TGTGCCAGCAGTCCCCCGGGGAGGGCTGGGACTGAAGCTTTCTTT.

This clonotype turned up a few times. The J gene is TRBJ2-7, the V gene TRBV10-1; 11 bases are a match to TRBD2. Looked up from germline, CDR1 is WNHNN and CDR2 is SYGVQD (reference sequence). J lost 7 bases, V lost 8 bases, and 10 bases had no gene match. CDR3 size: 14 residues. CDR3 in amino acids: CASAGLAGPGEQYF. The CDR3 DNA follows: TGCGCCAGCGCCGGACTAGCGGGCCCAGGGGAGCAGTACTTC.

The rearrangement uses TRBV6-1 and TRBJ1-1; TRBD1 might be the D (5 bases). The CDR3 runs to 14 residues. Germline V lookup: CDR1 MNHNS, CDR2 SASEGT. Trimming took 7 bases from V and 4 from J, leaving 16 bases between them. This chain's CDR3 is CASIRAGRSTEAFF. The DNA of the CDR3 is TGTGCCAGCATTAGGGCAGGGCGGAGCACTGAAGCTTTCTTT.

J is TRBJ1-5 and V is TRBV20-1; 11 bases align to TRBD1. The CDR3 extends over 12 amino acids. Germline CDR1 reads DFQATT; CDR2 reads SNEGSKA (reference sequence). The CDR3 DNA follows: TGCAGCGCGGGACAGGGGGATCAGCCCCAGCATTTT. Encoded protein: CSAGQGDQPQHF.

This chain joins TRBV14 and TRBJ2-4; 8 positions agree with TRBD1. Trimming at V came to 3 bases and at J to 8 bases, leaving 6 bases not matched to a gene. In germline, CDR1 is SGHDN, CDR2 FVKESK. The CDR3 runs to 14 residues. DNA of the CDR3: TGTGCCAGCAGCCAGAGGACAGGGTCCTACATTCAGTACTTC. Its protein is CASSQRTGSYIQYF.

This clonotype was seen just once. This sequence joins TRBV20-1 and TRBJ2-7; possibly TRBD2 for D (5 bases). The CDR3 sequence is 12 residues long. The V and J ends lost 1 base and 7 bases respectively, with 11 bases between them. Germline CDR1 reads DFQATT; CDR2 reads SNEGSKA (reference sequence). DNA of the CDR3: TGCAGTGCTAGAGTTACACGGAGGGAGCAGTACTTC. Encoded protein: CSARVTRREQYF.

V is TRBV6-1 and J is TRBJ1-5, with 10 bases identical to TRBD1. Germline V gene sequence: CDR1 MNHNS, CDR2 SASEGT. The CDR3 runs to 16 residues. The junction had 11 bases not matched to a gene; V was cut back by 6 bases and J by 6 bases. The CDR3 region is CASRRARQGASQPQHF. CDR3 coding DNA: TGTGCCAGCAGACGCGCCCGACAGGGGGCCTCTCAGCCCCAGCATTTT.